A selection of T cell receptor beta chains follows, all from one sample in a study of blood T cell repertoires in COVID-19. Clones were read by immunoSEQ multiplex PCR, and TCRdb kept only the in-frame ones, dropping some. The profile shows 70,000 to 100,000 clones, 70% to 90% of them singletons. The sample comprised peripheral blood. Receptors originate from a man older than 75 with active or convalescent COVID-19. CDR3s include the opening cysteine and the closing phenylalanine or tryptophan. The D gene is left open where the match is weak. Expanded clones get a size class; other rows say once, few or many, or leave the size out.

TRBD1	.	15	TRBJ2-3	TRBV24-1	CATSPGQGRTDTQYF	TGTGCCACATCGCCGGGACAGGGGCGCACAGATACGCAGTATTTT
TRBD1	.	16	TRBJ1-2	TRBV29-1	CSVDRSRQGGNYGYTF	TGCAGCGTTGATAGGTCTAGACAGGGGGGTAACTATGGCTACACCTTC
.	.	14	TRBJ1-2	TRBV6-5	CASREGGMGYGYTF	TGTGCCAGCCGAGAGGGTGGGATGGGATATGGCTACACCTTC
.	many	12	TRBJ2-7	TRBV24-1	CANPDSSYEQYF	TGTGCCAATCCGGACAGCTCCTACGAGCAGTACTTC
TRBD2	.	14	TRBJ2-7	TRBV29-1	CSASTSGLTYEQYF	TGCAGCGCATCGACTAGCGGTCTTACCTACGAGCAGTACTTC
.	.	14	TRBJ2-7	TRBV7-2	CASSPAALGNEQYF	TGTGCCAGCAGTCCAGCGGCCCTCGGGAACGAGCAGTACTTC
TRBD1	.	13	TRBJ1-5	TRBV30	CAWGQGAGQPQHF	TGTGCCTGGGGACAGGGGGCGGGTCAGCCCCAGCATTTT
TRBD1	.	16	TRBJ1-2	TRBV2	CASSPTAGQAYYGYTF	TGTGCCAGCAGTCCTACGGCGGGACAGGCGTACTATGGCTACACCTTC
TRBD2	.	15	TRBJ2-1	TRBV19	CASSISGRAWDEQFF	TGTGCCAGTAGTATTAGCGGGAGGGCCTGGGATGAGCAGTTCTTC
.	.	14	TRBJ2-3	TRBV7-9	CASSLEGLTDTQYF	TGTGCCAGCAGCCTGGAGGGGCTCACAGATACGCAGTATTTT
TRBD1	.	15	TRBJ2-7	TRBV5-1	CASSGGQGRTYEQYF	TGCGCCAGCAGCGGCGGACAGGGGCGAACCTACGAGCAGTACTTC
TRBD2	.	18	TRBJ2-1	TRBV6-2/TRBV6-3	CASSYSLRTAGLEDEQFF	TGTGCCAGCAGTTACTCCCTTCGGACAGCGGGACTAGAGGATGAGCAGTTCTTC
TRBD1	.	15	TRBJ2-1	TRBV5-1	CASRPPGTGVNEQFF	TGCGCCAGCAGGCCTCCCGGGACAGGGGTAAATGAGCAGTTCTTC
.	.	13	TRBJ1-5	TRBV7-8	CASSSRPNQPQHF	TGTGCCAGCAGCTCCCGTCCTAATCAGCCCCAGCATTTT
.	.	16	TRBJ2-1	TRBV19	CASSIVGQGLYNEQFF	TGTGCCAGTAGTATAGTAGGGCAGGGCCTCTACAATGAGCAGTTCTTC
.	.	18	TRBJ2-1	TRBV5-8	CASSLIRGSSGRYNEQFF	TGTGCCAGCAGCTTGATAAGGGGGAGTAGCGGGCGTTACAATGAGCAGTTCTTC
.	.	14	TRBJ2-3	TRBV7-9	CASSFQGLADTQYF	TGTGCCAGCAGCTTTCAGGGGCTAGCAGATACGCAGTATTTT
.	.	13	TRBJ1-1	TRBV12-3/TRBV12-4	CASSPRGTAIAFF	TGTGCCAGCAGTCCCCGGGGGACGGCTATAGCTTTCTTT
.	.	15	TRBJ1-1	TRBV5-1	CASTFESGLGSKAFF	TGCGCCAGCACCTTCGAATCAGGGCTTGGGTCGAAAGCTTTCTTT
.	.	14	TRBJ2-1	TRBV18	CASSQAGHDNEQFF	TGTGCCAGCTCACAGGCCGGACACGACAATGAGCAGTTCTTC
TRBD2	.	16	TRBJ2-1	TRBV9	CASSLRAAGGNNEQFF	TGTGCCAGCAGCCTACGGGCAGCGGGAGGGAACAATGAGCAGTTCTTC
.	.	14	TRBJ1-2	TRBV6-2/TRBV6-3	CASSYSIRGNGYTF	TGTGCCAGCAGTTACTCGATCAGGGGAAATGGCTACACCTTC
.	.	17	TRBJ2-1	TRBV9	CASSVGGGRAGDNEQFF	TGTGCCAGCAGCGTAGGAGGGGGGAGGGCCGGAGACAATGAGCAGTTCTTC
TRBD1	.	19	TRBJ2-4	TRBV18	CASSPPSTTGGRGKNIQYF	TGTGCCAGCTCACCACCGTCCACCACAGGGGGAAGGGGCAAAAACATTCAGTACTTC
TRBD2	.	16	TRBJ2-1	TRBV7-3	CASSYSGTSGYNEQFF	TGTGCCAGCAGCTACTCCGGGACTAGCGGCTACAATGAGCAGTTCTTC
.	once	15	TRBJ2-2	TRBV2	CASKPGHSNTGELFF	TGTGCCAGCAAACCGGGACATTCGAACACCGGGGAGCTGTTTTTT
TRBD1	once	15	TRBJ1-5	TRBV4-2	CASSPDRGLSQPQHF	TGTGCCAGCAGCCCCGACAGGGGACTGAGTCAGCCCCAGCATTTT
TRBD2	.	16	TRBJ2-3	TRBV5-6	CASSLALGTSSNTQYF	TGTGCCAGCAGCTTAGCCCTCGGGACTAGCTCTAATACGCAGTATTTT
.	.	14	TRBJ2-1	TRBV7-2	CASSLASGIYEQFF	TGTGCCAGCAGCTTAGCGTCGGGAATCTATGAGCAGTTCTTC
.	once	14	TRBJ1-5	TRBV6-6	CASSYFGKNQPQHF	TGTGCCAGCAGTTACTTTGGCAAAAATCAGCCCCAGCATTTT
.	few	15	TRBJ2-7	TRBV9	CASSVGSGYVHEQYF	TGTGCCAGCAGCGTAGGATCAGGGTACGTCCACGAGCAGTACTTC
.	.	15	TRBJ2-3	TRBV7-6	CASSALYTSTDTQYF	TGTGCCAGCAGCGCATTATATACTAGCACAGATACGCAGTATTTT
TRBD1	.	17	TRBJ2-6	TRBV7-3	CASSDRDRESGANVLTF	TGTGCCAGCAGCGACCGGGACAGGGAGTCTGGGGCCAACGTCCTGACTTTC
TRBD1	.	16	TRBJ1-2	TRBV4-3	CASSQSRGTGLYGYTF	TGCGCCAGCAGCCAGTCCCGGGGGACAGGGCTCTATGGCTACACCTTC
.	.	14	TRBJ1-2	TRBV27	CASSSNTGNQGYTF	TGTGCCAGCAGTAGCAATACAGGGAATCAGGGCTACACCTTC
TRBD2	.	15	TRBJ2-7	TRBV6-6	CASKELAGGSGEQYF	TGTGCCAGCAAAGAACTAGCGGGAGGTTCGGGGGAGCAGTACTTC
TRBD2	.	15	TRBJ2-3	TRBV13	CASSARLAGADTQYF	TGTGCCAGCAGCGCCAGACTAGCGGGAGCGGATACGCAGTATTTT
.	.	14	TRBJ1-1	TRBV5-1	CASSRTVENTEAFF	TGCGCCAGCAGCAGGACAGTGGAGAACACTGAAGCTTTCTTT
TRBD2	few	18	TRBJ2-7	TRBV10-3	CAIIGLAGGTPLFYEQYF	TGTGCCATCATTGGACTAGCGGGAGGGACGCCTCTTTTCTACGAGCAGTACTTC
TRBD1	.	14	TRBJ1-6	TRBV28	CASRLRQGNSPLHF	TGTGCCAGCAGGTTACGACAGGGGAACTCACCCCTCCACTTT
.	.	15	TRBJ2-1	TRBV18	CASSPPGIAWVEQFF	TGTGCCAGCTCACCCCCGGGGATAGCCTGGGTTGAGCAGTTCTTC
TRBD1	.	13	TRBJ2-7	TRBV12-3/TRBV12-4	CASSFDRGYEQYF	TGTGCCAGCAGTTTTGACAGGGGTTACGAGCAGTACTTC
TRBD1	.	11	TRBJ1-2	TRBV5-5	CASSTGTVHTF	TGTGCCAGCAGCACCGGGACAGTTCACACCTTC
TRBD1	few	16	TRBJ2-2	TRBV7-9	CASSQNRGMNTGELFF	TGTGCCAGCAGCCAAAACAGGGGGATGAACACCGGGGAGCTGTTTTTT
TRBD2	.	12	TRBJ2-1	TRBV10-3	CASRLAGREQFF	TGTGCCTCCCGACTAGCGGGACGCGAGCAGTTCTTC
.	.	14	TRBJ2-5	TRBV7-2	CASSDSLASETQYF	TGTGCCAGCAGCGATTCACTAGCATCCGAGACCCAGTACTTC
TRBD1	.	19	TRBJ2-1	TRBV23-1	CASSQPTGGSRGSGVEQFF	TGCGCCAGCAGTCAGCCGACAGGGGGCTCACGGGGGTCGGGGGTCGAGCAGTTCTTC
.	.	15	TRBJ2-3	TRBV4-2	CASSQDGGNTDTQYF	TGTGCCAGCAGCCAAGACGGAGGAAACACAGATACGCAGTATTTT
TRBD1	.	18	TRBJ1-1	TRBV3-1/TRBV3-2	CASSQDRTGWRENTEAFF	TGTGCCAGCAGCCAAGATAGGACAGGGTGGAGGGAGAACACTGAAGCTTTCTTT
.	few	15	TRBJ1-2	TRBV7-9	CASSLAMGGRPGYTF	TGTGCCAGCAGCTTAGCAATGGGCGGGCGACCGGGCTACACCTTC
.	.	12	TRBJ2-3	TRBV28	CASSPQVDTQYF	TGTGCCAGCAGCCCACAGGTTGATACGCAGTATTTT
.	.	15	TRBJ1-1	TRBV7-2	CASSLLRGGNTEAFF	TGTGCCAGCAGCTTGTTGCGGGGCGGGAACACTGAAGCTTTCTTT